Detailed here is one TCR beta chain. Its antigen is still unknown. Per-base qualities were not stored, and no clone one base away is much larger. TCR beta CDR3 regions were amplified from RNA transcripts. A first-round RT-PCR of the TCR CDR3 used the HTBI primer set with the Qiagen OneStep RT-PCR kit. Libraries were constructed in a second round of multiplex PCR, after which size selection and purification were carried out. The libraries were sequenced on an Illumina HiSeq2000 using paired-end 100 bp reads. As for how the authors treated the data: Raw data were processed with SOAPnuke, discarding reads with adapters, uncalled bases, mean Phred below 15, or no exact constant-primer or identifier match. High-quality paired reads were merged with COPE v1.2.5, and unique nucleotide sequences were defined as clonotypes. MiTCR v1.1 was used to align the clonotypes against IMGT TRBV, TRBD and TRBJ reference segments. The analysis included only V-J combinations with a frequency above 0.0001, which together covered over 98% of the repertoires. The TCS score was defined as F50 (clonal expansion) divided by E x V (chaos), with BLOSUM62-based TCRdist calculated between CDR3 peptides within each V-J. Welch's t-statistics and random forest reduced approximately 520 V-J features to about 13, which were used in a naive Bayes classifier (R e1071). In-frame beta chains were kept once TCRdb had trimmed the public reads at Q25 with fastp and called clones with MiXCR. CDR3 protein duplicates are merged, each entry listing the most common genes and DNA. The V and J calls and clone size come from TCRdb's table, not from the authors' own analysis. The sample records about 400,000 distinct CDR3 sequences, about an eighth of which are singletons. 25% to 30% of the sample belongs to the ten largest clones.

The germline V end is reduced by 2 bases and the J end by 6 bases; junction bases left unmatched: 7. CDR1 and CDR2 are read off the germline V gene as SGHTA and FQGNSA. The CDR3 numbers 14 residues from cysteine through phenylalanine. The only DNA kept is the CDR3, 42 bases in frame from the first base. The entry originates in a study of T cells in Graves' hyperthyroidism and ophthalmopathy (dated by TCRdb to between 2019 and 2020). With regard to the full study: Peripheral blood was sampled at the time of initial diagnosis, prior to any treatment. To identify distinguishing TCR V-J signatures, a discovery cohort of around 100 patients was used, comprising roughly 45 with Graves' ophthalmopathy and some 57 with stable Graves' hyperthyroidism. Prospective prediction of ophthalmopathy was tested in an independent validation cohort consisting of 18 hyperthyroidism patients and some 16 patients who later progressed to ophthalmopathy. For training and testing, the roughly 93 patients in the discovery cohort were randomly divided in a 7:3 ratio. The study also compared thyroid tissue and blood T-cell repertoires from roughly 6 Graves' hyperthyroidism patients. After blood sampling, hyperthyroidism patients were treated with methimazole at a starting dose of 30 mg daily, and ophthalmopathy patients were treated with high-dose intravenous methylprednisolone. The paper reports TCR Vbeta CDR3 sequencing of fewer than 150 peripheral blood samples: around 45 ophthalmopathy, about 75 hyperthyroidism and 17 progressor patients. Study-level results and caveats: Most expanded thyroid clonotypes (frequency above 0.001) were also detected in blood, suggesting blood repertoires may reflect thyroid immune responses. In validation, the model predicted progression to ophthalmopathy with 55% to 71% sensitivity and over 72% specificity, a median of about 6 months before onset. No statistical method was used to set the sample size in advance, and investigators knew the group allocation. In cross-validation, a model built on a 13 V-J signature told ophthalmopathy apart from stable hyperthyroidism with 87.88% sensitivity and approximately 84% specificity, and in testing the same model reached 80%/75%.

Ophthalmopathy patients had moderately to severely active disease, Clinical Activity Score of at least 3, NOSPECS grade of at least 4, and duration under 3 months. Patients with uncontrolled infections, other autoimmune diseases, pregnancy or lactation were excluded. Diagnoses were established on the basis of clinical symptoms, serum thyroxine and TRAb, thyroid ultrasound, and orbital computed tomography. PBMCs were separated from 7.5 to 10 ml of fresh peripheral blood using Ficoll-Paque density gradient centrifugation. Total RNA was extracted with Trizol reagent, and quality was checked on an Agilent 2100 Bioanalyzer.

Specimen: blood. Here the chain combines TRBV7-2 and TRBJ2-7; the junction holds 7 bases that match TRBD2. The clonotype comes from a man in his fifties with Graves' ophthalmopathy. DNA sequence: TGTGCCAGCAGCTTACGGCGGGAGTCGGTCGAGCAGTACTTC. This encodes CASSLRRESVEQYF. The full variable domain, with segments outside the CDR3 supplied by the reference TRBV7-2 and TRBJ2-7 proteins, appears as GAGVSQSPSNKVTEKGKDVELRCDPISGHTALYWYRQSLGQGLEFLIYFQGNSAPDKSGLPSDRFSAERTGGSVSTLTIQRTQQEDSAVYLCASSLRRESVEQYFGPGTRLTVT.